Following are 16 T cell receptor beta chains from one sample sequenced in a study of patients and donors after allogeneic stem cell transplantation. MiXCR, run by TCRdb on the RT-PCR reads, gives a single entry per CDR3 protein. The sample shows about 400,000 distinct CDR3 sequences, 16% of them seen only once. Sequencing input: blood, either unsorted or a sorted T cell fraction (not recorded which). The origin of the receptors is a human donor who was either an allogeneic HSCT recipient or a stem cell or donor lymphocyte infusion donor (not recorded which). It is not recorded whose cells these are; they may come from a transplant donor.

This clonotype was observed a few times. V is TRBV5-8 and J is TRBJ2-7; perhaps TRBD1 as D (6 bases). CDR3 length: 14 residues. The V and J ends lost 4 bases and 3 bases respectively, with 14 bases between them. Germline V gene lookup returns CDR1 SGHTS and CDR2 YDEGEE. The CDR3 spells CASSLQGGFYEQYF. CDR3 DNA: TGTGCCAGCAGCCTACAGGGTGGCTTCTACGAGCAGTACTTC.

This clonotype was detected a few times. The gene calls are TRBV5-6 and TRBJ2-7; D is ambiguous. Germline V lookup: CDR1 SGHDT, CDR2 YYEEEE. This CDR3 has 12 residues. V was trimmed by 2 bases and J by 3 bases, leaving 6 bases between them. The CDR3 sequence: CASSFYFYEQYF. As DNA, the CDR3 is TGTGCCAGCAGCTTCTACTTCTACGAGCAGTACTTC.

The chain couples TRBV9 to TRBJ2-1; D not certain. The CDR3 is made up of 15 amino acids. Per the germline V gene, CDR1 is SGDLS and CDR2 is YYNGEE. Trimming left V 0 bases short and J 4 bases short, with 11 bases between. Written as DNA, the CDR3 is TGTGCCAGCAGCGTAGTCGCAACGCCGTACAATGAGCAGTTCTTC. It is translated as CASSVVATPYNEQFF.

DNA of the CDR3: TGTGCCACCAGTGATGCGGGACTAGCCCGCCAAGAGACCCAGTACTTC. Translated, it gives CATSDAGLARQETQYF. V is TRBV24-1 and J is TRBJ2-5; 9 nucleotides line up with TRBD2. This CDR3 has 16 amino acids. V lost 3 bases, J lost 1 base, and 5 bases stayed unmatched. The germline V gene encodes CDR1 KGHDR and CDR2 SFDVKD.

In this sample, this clonotype turned up a few times. This rearrangement joins TRBV20-1 to TRBJ1-3; D is uncertain. CDR1 and CDR2 from the germline V gene are DFQATT and SNEGSKA (reference sequence). Between the trimmed V and J ends, which lost 6 bases and 2 bases, there was a span of 11 bases. The CDR3 loop spans 13 amino acids. CDR3 amino acids: CSAGGLAGNTIYF. The CDR3 coding sequence is TGCAGTGCCGGTGGACTAGCTGGAAACACCATATATTTT.

This clonotype turned up a few times. The gene calls are TRBV12-3 or TRBV12-4 and TRBJ1-2, with 10 bases lining up with TRBD1. J gave up 6 bases and V 3 bases, and 4 bases lay outside the gene matches. The CDR3 runs to 14 residues. This CDR3 is CASSFLDRGNGYTF. The CDR3 nucleotides read TGTGCCAGCAGTTTTTTGGACAGGGGGAATGGCTACACCTTC.

The CDR3, as DNA: TGTGCCAGCAGCTTGGAGGGGGCGCGATACAATGAGCAGTTCTTC. Protein product: CASSLEGARYNEQFF. This rearrangement joins TRBV7-2 to TRBJ2-1, with D possibly being TRBD1 (7 bases). Trimming removed 3 bases from V and 4 bases from J, with 13 bases in between. The CDR3 is made up of 15 amino acids. Per the germline V gene, CDR1 is SGHTA and CDR2 is FQGNSA.

The chain joins TRBV19 to TRBJ2-5; no clear D gene. V shed 3 bases and J shed 5 bases, with 10 bases lying between them. CDR3 length: 13 amino acids. Germline loops: CDR1 LNHDA, CDR2 SQIVND (reference sequence). For the CDR3, the DNA is TGTGCCAGTAGTATTACAAGAGAGGAGACCCAGTACTTC. This translates into CASSITREETQYF.

This clonotype was seen only a few times. V gene TRBV4-1 combines with J gene TRBJ2-2; TRBD2 matches at 15 bases. This CDR3 has 18 residues. Germline V gene sequence: CDR1 MGHRA, CDR2 YSYEKL. After removal of 3 bases from V and 3 bases from J, the junction contained 5 bases not matched to a gene. CDR3 residues: CASSQGGLAGGDTGELFF. DNA of the CDR3: TGCGCCAGCAGCCAGGGGGGACTAGCGGGGGGCGACACCGGGGAGCTGTTTTTT.

This clonotype has only a few counts. The chain combines TRBV5-1 with TRBJ1-2; TRBD1 matches at 11 bases. The CDR3 runs to 14 residues. Germline lookup yields CDR1 SGHRS and CDR2 YFSETQ. The J segment lost 4 bases and the V segment lost 3 bases, leaving 2 bases of the junction unmatched. CDR3 sequence reads: CASSWDRGVYGYTF. The CDR3, as DNA: TGCGCCAGCAGCTGGGACAGGGGGGTCTATGGCTACACCTTC. The full variable domain, rest sourced from reference TRBV5-1 and TRBJ1-2, is KAGVTQTPRYLIKTRGQQVTLSCSPISGHRSVSWYQQTPGQGLQFLFEYFSETQRNKGNFPGRFSGRQFSNSRSEMNVSTLELGDSALYLCASSWDRGVYGYTFGSGTRLTVV.

This clonotype occurred a few times. The chain employs TRBV18 and TRBJ1-1; D is uncertain. Trimming removed 3 bases from V and 9 bases from J, with 8 bases in between. The CDR3 consists of 11 residues. Germline values: CDR1 KGHSH, CDR2 LQKENI. The CDR3 bases are TGTGCCAGCTCACCTGGTAGGAAAGCTTTCTTT. Protein sequence: CASSPGRKAFF.

V gene TRBV12-3 or TRBV12-4 combines with J gene TRBJ2-3; D is perhaps TRBD2 (7 bases). CDR3 length: 17 residues. V dropped 1 base and J dropped 5 bases, with 19 bases sitting between them. CDR3 coding DNA: TGTGCCAGCAGTTTAGGTGGGATGGGGGGGGCCGAAGATACGCAGTATTTT. It translates to CASSLGGMGGAEDTQYF.

The rearrangement links TRBV4-1 to TRBJ1-2; D is ambiguous. Germline loops: CDR1 MGHRA, CDR2 YSYEKL. CDR3 length: 14 amino acids. Trimming stripped 1 base from V and 3 bases from J, with 9 bases between. The CDR3 spells CASSQVPEYYGYTF. The CDR3, as DNA: TGCGCCAGCAGCCAAGTTCCCGAATACTATGGCTACACCTTC.

The CDR3 is CASSHIRGNTDTQYF. In DNA, the CDR3 is TGCGCCAGCAGCCACATCAGGGGGAACACAGATACGCAGTATTTT. The chain carries TRBV4-1 and TRBJ2-3; 7 bases align to TRBD1. Germline V CDR1 and CDR2: MGHRA, YSYEKL. The CDR3 has 15 amino acids. The ends lost 3 bases at V and 2 bases at J; junction bases unmatched: 5.

This clonotype was seen only a few times. The CDR3 is CASSPRTVYQETQYF. The CDR3 DNA reads TGTGCCAGCAGCCCCCGGACCGTGTACCAAGAGACCCAGTACTTC. The chain employs TRBV5-6 and TRBJ2-5; D not certain. The CDR3 is 15 amino acids. Germline loops: CDR1 SGHDT, CDR2 YYEEEE. Trimming cost V 4 bases and J 0 bases, with 13 bases left between them.

This clonotype was recorded a few times. V is TRBV9 and J is TRBJ2-1; no clear D gene. The germline V gene has CDR1 SGDLS and CDR2 YYNGEE. V was shortened by 3 bases and J by 7 bases, with 20 bases between the two germline ends. The CDR3 is 16 residues long. CDR3 sequence reads: CASSAPAGLRWNEQFF. For the CDR3, the DNA is TGTGCCAGCAGCGCCCCAGCTGGTCTGCGATGGAATGAGCAGTTCTTC.